This is a list of T cell receptor beta chains from one sample in a study of cytomegalovirus exposure and HLA in healthy donors. Assay used: immunoSEQ multiplex PCR; TCRdb lists only in-frame clones, some missing. The data contain hundreds of thousands of clones, more than 85% of them seen just once; the ten biggest clones take up 0.9% to 1.1%. Sequences were obtained from PBMCs. These receptors were taken from a woman aged 18-30 years in good health and CMV-seronegative. Each CDR3 is given with its conserved first and last residue. Each record gives: V gene, J gene, D gene, CDR3 protein. A D gene is named only where the DNA matches it firmly.

>TRBV7-2|TRBJ2-7|TRBD2
CASSLGRGEWYEQYF
>TRBV4-3|TRBJ2-2|TRBD2
CASSQLAGTSPTGELFF
>TRBV27|TRBJ2-3|-
CASSVRGTDTQYF
>TRBV5-1|TRBJ2-1|-
CASYPGDSSYNEQFF
>TRBV6-1|TRBJ1-5|-
CASSPQGDQPQHF
>TRBV4-1|TRBJ2-7|-
CASSQEEGFDEQYF
>TRBV5-1|TRBJ1-4|-
CASSFGGERRKLFF
>TRBV9|TRBJ2-5|-
CASSVAAYQETQYF
>TRBV7-8|TRBJ2-1|TRBD2
CASRKAGDQFF
>TRBV5-1|TRBJ1-1|-
CASSLRERTEAFF
>TRBV7-9|TRBJ2-4|-
CASSLARALAKNIQYF
>TRBV2|TRBJ1-6|-
CASSVRFNSPLHF
>TRBV6-1|TRBJ1-6|TRBD1
CASSEGDRLNSPLHF
>TRBV9|TRBJ2-1|-
CASSVAEGAGSEQFF
>TRBV2|TRBJ1-2|-
CAIHGTGTSNYGYTF
>TRBV27|TRBJ2-1|TRBD2
CASSLGLAGRTGDEQFF
>TRBV6-5|TRBJ1-1|TRBD1
CASSLTGGEAFF
>TRBV10-2|TRBJ1-6|-
CASRQGSYNSPLHF
>TRBV7-9|TRBJ2-2|TRBD1
CASSSTGVLSTGELFF
>TRBV10-1|TRBJ2-7|TRBD2
CASSEPTQGGGSYEQYF
>TRBV9|TRBJ2-1|TRBD2
CASSEGLAGYNEQFF
>TRBV6-5|TRBJ1-2|TRBD1
CASSYSMSGGAYGYTF
>TRBV4-3|TRBJ1-5|-
CASSQGTLLNQPQHF
>TRBV7-7|TRBJ2-1|TRBD2
CASSLTSGTYNEQFF
>TRBV18|TRBJ2-7|TRBD1
CASSPTGGPSYEQYF
>TRBV5-1|TRBJ1-2|TRBD1
CASSSELDRAGYTF
>TRBV7-2|TRBJ1-5|-
CASSYRGGVYQPQHF
>TRBV6-5|TRBJ1-6|-
CASRREKNSPLHF
>TRBV15|TRBJ2-5|TRBD2
CATRRRRTSEGFQETQYF
>TRBV6-1|TRBJ2-1|TRBD1
CASSEGQGASDEQFF
>TRBV14|TRBJ2-7|-
CASSQGYGAGKVVEQYF
>TRBV5-1|TRBJ2-7|TRBD1
CASSLGGQGGEQYF
>TRBV7-9|TRBJ1-5|TRBD1
CASSLGQSYSNQPQHF
>TRBV4-3|TRBJ2-1|-
CASSQDGGTYNEQFF
>TRBV6-1|TRBJ2-7|TRBD1
CASSLQGAPYEQYF
>TRBV9|TRBJ2-3|-
CASSVGGMGFSTDTQYF
>TRBV7-2|TRBJ2-2|-
CASSHYTGELFF
>TRBV2|TRBJ2-2|TRBD2
CASMRGGHTGELFF
>TRBV6-5|TRBJ1-1|-
CASSHSGSEAFF
>TRBV7-9|TRBJ1-2|TRBD1
CASSPGQGAGGYTF
>TRBV7-6|TRBJ1-2|-
CASSSGASGYTF
>TRBV30|TRBJ2-1|TRBD2
CAWSLLAGRRSYNEQFF
>TRBV7-3|TRBJ2-1|TRBD2
CASSLYSSGYEQFF
>TRBV20-1|TRBJ2-5|-
CSATGSETQYF
>TRBV9|TRBJ2-7|-
CASSARLSSYEQYF
>TRBV7-9|TRBJ2-7|TRBD1
CASSVQGAPAEQYF
>TRBV4-3|TRBJ2-7|TRBD2
CASSQVSTSSEQYF
>TRBV11-3|TRBJ2-1|TRBD2
CASSLVGLAGGSYNEQFF
>TRBV11-3|TRBJ1-5|-
CASSHLGQISNQPQHF
>TRBV6-5|TRBJ2-7|-
CASSEGSHSVQYF
>TRBV18|TRBJ1-5|TRBD1
CASSDRTGGNQPQHF
>TRBV7-9|TRBJ1-1|-
CASSATSQRSPEAFF
>TRBV9|TRBJ1-1|-
CASSLTGNTEAFF
>TRBV7-2|TRBJ2-2|TRBD2
CASSLEGLAGGAGELFF
>TRBV6-5|TRBJ1-3|TRBD1
CASTDRGGSNTIYF
>TRBV5-1|TRBJ2-5|-
CASSLVSGGQETQYF
>TRBV27|TRBJ1-4|TRBD1
CASSPRDRGPEKLFF
>TRBV6-1|TRBJ2-7|TRBD1
CASRGTGHYEQYF
>TRBV4-3|TRBJ2-1|-
CASSPGQGHNEQFF
>TRBV5-8|TRBJ1-3|-
CASRQRREGGNTIYF